These T cell receptor beta chains were read from a single sample in a study of human T cells and chemical hapten exposure. A single record per CDR3 protein comes from TCRdb applying MiXCR to the RACE reads. The sample holds about 180,000 distinct CDR3 sequences, around 30% seen once. The source material was whole blood, sampled in connection with sensitization to the hapten diphenylcyclopropenone (DPC). These receptors were collected from a woman aged 25 to 45 with alopecia areata. Some clones in this sample may be carry-over from other donors' samples. CDR3s include the opening cysteine and the closing phenylalanine or tryptophan. The D gene is left open where the match is weak. Rows may omit the clone size; those that give it use once, few, many or a size class.

len: 15
j_gene: TRBJ2-1
abundance: many
d_gene: TRBD2
v_gene: TRBV9
CDR3nt: TGTGCCAGCAGTATCACTAGCGGGTCCTACAATGAGCAGTTCTTC
CDR3aa: CASSITSGSYNEQFF

len: 13
j_gene: TRBJ2-7
abundance: -
d_gene: -
v_gene: TRBV6-5
CDR3nt: TGTGCCAGCAGTTCCAACTTGATAGCCGAGCAGTACTTC
CDR3aa: CASSSNLIAEQYF

len: 17
j_gene: TRBJ2-3
abundance: few
d_gene: -
v_gene: TRBV6-1
CDR3nt: TGTGCCAGCAGTGAACCCCTCGGGTCCGATTACACAGATACGCAGTATTTT
CDR3aa: CASSEPLGSDYTDTQYF

len: 14
j_gene: TRBJ2-1
abundance: -
d_gene: -
v_gene: TRBV24-1
CDR3nt: TGTGCCACCAGTGATCCGGGACTTCACAATGAGCAGTTCTTC
CDR3aa: CATSDPGLHNEQFF

len: 14
j_gene: TRBJ2-2
abundance: -
d_gene: -
v_gene: TRBV7-2
CDR3nt: TGTGCCAGCAGCGAGACATCGAACACCGGGGAGCTGTTTTTT
CDR3aa: CASSETSNTGELFF

len: 11
j_gene: TRBJ1-1
abundance: few
d_gene: -
v_gene: TRBV5-6
CDR3nt: TGTGCCAGCAGGCGGGCAGGGGAAGCTTTCTTT
CDR3aa: CASRRAGEAFF

len: 12
j_gene: TRBJ1-1
abundance: -
d_gene: -
v_gene: TRBV29-1
CDR3nt: TGCAGCGTCGCGAGACCGAACACTGAAGCTTTCTTT
CDR3aa: CSVARPNTEAFF

len: 17
j_gene: TRBJ2-1
abundance: -
d_gene: -
v_gene: TRBV14
CDR3nt: TGTGCCAGCAGCCAAGGAAGCACCAGGGGGGCTGGGAATGAGCAGTTCTTC
CDR3aa: CASSQGSTRGAGNEQFF

len: 14
j_gene: TRBJ1-4
abundance: once
d_gene: TRBD1
v_gene: TRBV7-2
CDR3nt: TGTGTCAGCAGCCAGGACAGGGGCAGTGAAAAACTGTTTTTT
CDR3aa: CVSSQDRGSEKLFF

len: 14
j_gene: TRBJ2-1
abundance: few
d_gene: TRBD2
v_gene: TRBV27
CDR3nt: TGTGCCAGCATGAGAGCGGGGGGACCGCATGAGCAGTTCTTC
CDR3aa: CASMRAGGPHEQFF

len: 13
j_gene: TRBJ1-1
abundance: few
d_gene: -
v_gene: TRBV28
CDR3nt: TGTGCCAGCAGTATGACAGCCAACACTGAAGCTTTCTTT
CDR3aa: CASSMTANTEAFF

len: 16
j_gene: TRBJ1-2
abundance: few
d_gene: -
v_gene: TRBV3-1
CDR3nt: TGTGCCAGCAGCCAAACCGCACAGGGCCGGGAGGATGGCTACACCTTC
CDR3aa: CASSQTAQGREDGYTF

len: 17
j_gene: TRBJ1-1
abundance: few
d_gene: TRBD1
v_gene: TRBV28
CDR3nt: TGTGCCAGCAGTCTCGGGACAGCCAAGCGAATGAACACTGAAGCTTTCTTT
CDR3aa: CASSLGTAKRMNTEAFF

len: 15
j_gene: TRBJ2-7
abundance: few
d_gene: -
v_gene: TRBV28
CDR3nt: TGTGCCAGCAGCCTCCCATTGGGCAGCTCCTACGAGCAGTACTTC
CDR3aa: CASSLPLGSSYEQYF

len: 15
j_gene: TRBJ2-1
abundance: -
d_gene: TRBD2
v_gene: TRBV7-2
CDR3nt: TGTGCCAGCAGCTGGACTAGCCGACAAGGGAATGAGCAGTTCTTC
CDR3aa: CASSWTSRQGNEQFF

len: 14
j_gene: TRBJ1-5
abundance: -
d_gene: -
v_gene: TRBV27
CDR3nt: TGTGCCAGCAGTCCACTCCTAGGGGTCGGGCCCCAGCATTTT
CDR3aa: CASSPLLGVGPQHF

len: 14
j_gene: TRBJ2-1
abundance: -
d_gene: TRBD2
v_gene: TRBV27
CDR3nt: TGTGCCAGCAGTAGAGCGGGGGTCCGCTACGAGCAGTTCTTC
CDR3aa: CASSRAGVRYEQFF

len: 13
j_gene: TRBJ2-7
abundance: -
d_gene: TRBD2
v_gene: TRBV19
CDR3nt: TGTGCCAGTAGTATAGGGGGGGGGTACGAGCAGTACTTC
CDR3aa: CASSIGGGYEQYF

len: 16
j_gene: TRBJ1-5
abundance: -
d_gene: TRBD1
v_gene: TRBV6-6
CDR3nt: TGTGCCAGCAGTGGGGCAACAGGGGGCGCGGCTCAGCCCCAGCATTTT
CDR3aa: CASSGATGGAAQPQHF

len: 14
j_gene: TRBJ2-3
abundance: -
d_gene: -
v_gene: TRBV27
CDR3nt: TGTGCCAGCAGTTTATTAGGTATTCCAGATACGCAGTATTTT
CDR3aa: CASSLLGIPDTQYF

len: 12
j_gene: TRBJ2-3
abundance: -
d_gene: -
v_gene: TRBV28
CDR3nt: TGTGCCAGCAGTTTAAGCTTGGATACGCAGTATTTT
CDR3aa: CASSLSLDTQYF

len: 15
j_gene: TRBJ1-1
abundance: -
d_gene: -
v_gene: TRBV10-3
CDR3nt: TGTGCCATCAGTGATAATAGGGACTGGAACACTGAAGCTTTCTTT
CDR3aa: CAISDNRDWNTEAFF

len: 12
j_gene: TRBJ2-3
abundance: -
d_gene: -
v_gene: TRBV20-1
CDR3nt: TGCAGTGCTAAGGTGGGCACAGATACGCAGTATTTT
CDR3aa: CSAKVGTDTQYF